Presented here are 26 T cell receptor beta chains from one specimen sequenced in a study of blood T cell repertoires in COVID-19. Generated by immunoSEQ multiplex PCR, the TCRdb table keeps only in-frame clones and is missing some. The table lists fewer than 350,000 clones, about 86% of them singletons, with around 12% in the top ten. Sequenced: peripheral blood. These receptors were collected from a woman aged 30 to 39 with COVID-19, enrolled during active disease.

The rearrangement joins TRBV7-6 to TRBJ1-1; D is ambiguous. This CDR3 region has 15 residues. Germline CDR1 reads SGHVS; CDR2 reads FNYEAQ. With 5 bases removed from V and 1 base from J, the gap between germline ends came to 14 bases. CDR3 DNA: TGTGCCAGCAGCCCCATCGGAGGAGGGAACACTGAAGCTTTCTTT. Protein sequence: CASSPIGGGNTEAFF.

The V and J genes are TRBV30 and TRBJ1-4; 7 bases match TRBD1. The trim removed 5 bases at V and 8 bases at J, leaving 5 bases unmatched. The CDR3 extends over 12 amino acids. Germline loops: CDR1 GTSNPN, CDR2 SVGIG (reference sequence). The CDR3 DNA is TGTGCCTGGGAAGGACAGGCCGAAAAACTGTTTTTT. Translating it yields CAWEGQAEKLFF.

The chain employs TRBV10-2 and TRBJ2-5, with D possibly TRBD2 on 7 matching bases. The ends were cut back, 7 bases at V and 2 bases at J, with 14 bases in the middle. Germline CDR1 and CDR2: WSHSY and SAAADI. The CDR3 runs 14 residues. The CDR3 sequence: CASTTGRGQETQYF. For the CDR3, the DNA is TGCGCCAGCACCACAGGGCGGGGGCAAGAGACCCAGTACTTC.

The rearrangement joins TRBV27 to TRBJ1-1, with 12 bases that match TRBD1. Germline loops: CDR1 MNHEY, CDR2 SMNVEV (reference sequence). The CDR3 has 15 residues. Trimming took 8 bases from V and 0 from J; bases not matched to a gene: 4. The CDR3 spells CASLGQGAVNTEAFF. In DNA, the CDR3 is TGTGCCAGCCTGGGACAGGGGGCCGTGAACACTGAAGCTTTCTTT.

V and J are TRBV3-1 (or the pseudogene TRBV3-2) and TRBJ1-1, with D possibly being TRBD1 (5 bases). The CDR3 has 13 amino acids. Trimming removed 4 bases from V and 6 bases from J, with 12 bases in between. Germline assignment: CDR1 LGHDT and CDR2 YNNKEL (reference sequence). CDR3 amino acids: CASSPGGRAEAFF. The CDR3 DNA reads TGTGCCAGCAGCCCCGGGGGTAGGGCTGAAGCTTTCTTT.

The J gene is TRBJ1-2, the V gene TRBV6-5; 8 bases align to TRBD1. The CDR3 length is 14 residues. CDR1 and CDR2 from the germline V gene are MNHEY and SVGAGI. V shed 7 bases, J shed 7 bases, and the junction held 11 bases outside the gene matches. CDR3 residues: CASINTQGAGGYTF. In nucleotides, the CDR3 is TGTGCCAGCATAAACACCCAGGGGGCGGGTGGCTACACCTTC.

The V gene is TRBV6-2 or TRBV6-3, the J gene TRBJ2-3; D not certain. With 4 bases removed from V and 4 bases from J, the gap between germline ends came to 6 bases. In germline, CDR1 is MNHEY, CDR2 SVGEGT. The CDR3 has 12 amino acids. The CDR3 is CASSWPSDTQYF. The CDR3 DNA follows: TGTGCCAGCAGTTGGCCCTCAGATACGCAGTATTTT.

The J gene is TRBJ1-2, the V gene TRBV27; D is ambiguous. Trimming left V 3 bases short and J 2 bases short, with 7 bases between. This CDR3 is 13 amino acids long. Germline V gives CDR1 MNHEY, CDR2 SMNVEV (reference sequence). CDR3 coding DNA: TGTGCCAGCAGTTTCGGCAGGAACTATGGCTACACCTTC. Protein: CASSFGRNYGYTF.

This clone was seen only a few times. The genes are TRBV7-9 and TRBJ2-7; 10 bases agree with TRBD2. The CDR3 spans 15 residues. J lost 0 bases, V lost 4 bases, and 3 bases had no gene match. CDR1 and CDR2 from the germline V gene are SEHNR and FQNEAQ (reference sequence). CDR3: CASSSLAGNSYEQYF. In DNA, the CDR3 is TGTGCCAGCAGCTCACTAGCGGGGAACTCCTACGAGCAGTACTTC.

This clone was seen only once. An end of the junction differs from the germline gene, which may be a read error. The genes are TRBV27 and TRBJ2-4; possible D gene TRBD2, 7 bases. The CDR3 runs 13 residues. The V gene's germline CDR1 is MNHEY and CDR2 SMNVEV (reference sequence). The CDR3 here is CVSGGAAKNIQYF. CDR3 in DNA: TGCGTGTCGGGGGGCGCAGCCAAAAACATTCAGTACTTC.

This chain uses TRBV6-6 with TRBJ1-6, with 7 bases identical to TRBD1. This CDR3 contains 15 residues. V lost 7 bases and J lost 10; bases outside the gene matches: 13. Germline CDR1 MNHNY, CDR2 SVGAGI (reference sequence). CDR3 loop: CASTDVGQVGSPLHF. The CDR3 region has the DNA TGTGCCAGCACCGACGTTGGACAGGTCGGCTCACCCCTCCACTTT.

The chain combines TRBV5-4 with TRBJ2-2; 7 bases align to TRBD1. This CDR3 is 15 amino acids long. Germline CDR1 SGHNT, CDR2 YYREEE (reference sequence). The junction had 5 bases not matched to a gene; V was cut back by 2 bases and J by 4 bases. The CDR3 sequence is CASSFRGSGTGELFF. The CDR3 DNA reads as TGTGCCAGCAGCTTCAGGGGGTCGGGCACCGGGGAGCTGTTTTTT. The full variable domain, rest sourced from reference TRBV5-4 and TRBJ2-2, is ETGVTQSPTHLIKTRGQQVTLRCSSQSGHNTVSWYQQALGQGPQFIFQYYREEENGRGNFPPRFSGLQFPNYSSELNVNALELDDSALYLCASSFRGSGTGELFFGEGSRLTVL.

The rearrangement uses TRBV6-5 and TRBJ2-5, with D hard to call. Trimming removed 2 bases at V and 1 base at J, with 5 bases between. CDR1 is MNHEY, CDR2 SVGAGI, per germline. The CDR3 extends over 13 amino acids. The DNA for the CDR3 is TGTGCCAGCAGTTACAAGCTCCAAGAGACCCAGTACTTC. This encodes CASSYKLQETQYF.

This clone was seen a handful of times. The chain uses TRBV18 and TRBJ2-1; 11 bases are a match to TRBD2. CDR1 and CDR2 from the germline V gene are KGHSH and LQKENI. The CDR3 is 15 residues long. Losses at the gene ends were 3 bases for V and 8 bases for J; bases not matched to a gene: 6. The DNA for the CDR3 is TGTGCCAGCTCACCCCCTAGCGGGGGGAAGGATGAGCAGTTCTTC. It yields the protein CASSPPSGGKDEQFF.

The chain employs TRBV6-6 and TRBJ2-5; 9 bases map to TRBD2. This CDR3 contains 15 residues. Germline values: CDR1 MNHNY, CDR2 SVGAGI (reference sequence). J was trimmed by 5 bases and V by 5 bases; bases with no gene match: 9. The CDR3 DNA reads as TGTGCCAGCAGTGACCCCAGCGGGGGGAGGGAGACCCAGTACTTC. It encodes CASSDPSGGRETQYF.

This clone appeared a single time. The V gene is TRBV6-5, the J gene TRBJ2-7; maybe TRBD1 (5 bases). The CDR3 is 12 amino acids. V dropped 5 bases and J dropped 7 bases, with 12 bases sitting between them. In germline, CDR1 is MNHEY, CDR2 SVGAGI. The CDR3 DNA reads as TGTGCCAGCAGTCCCCAGGGTTGGGAGCAGTACTTC. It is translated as CASSPQGWEQYF.

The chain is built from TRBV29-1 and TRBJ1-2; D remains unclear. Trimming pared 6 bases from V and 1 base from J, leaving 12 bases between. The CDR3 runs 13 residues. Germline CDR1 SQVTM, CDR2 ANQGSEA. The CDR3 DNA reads TGCAGCGTGATTGACGGAGTTAACTATGGCTACACCTTC. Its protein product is CSVIDGVNYGYTF.

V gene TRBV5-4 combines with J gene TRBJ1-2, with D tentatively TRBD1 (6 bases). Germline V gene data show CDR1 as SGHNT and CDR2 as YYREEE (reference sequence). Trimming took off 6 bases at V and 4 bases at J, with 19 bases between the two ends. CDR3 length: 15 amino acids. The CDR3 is CASMEDRRSGYGYTF. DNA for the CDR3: TGTGCCAGCATGGAGGACAGACGGTCGGGCTATGGCTACACCTTC.

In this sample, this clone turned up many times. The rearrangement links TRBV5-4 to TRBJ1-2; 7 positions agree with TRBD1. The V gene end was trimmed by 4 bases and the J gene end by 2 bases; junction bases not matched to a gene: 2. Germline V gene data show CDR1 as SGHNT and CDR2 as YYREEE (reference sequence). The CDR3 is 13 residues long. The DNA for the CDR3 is TGTGCCAGCAGCGCGGGACAGAACTATGGCTACACCTTC. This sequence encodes CASSAGQNYGYTF.

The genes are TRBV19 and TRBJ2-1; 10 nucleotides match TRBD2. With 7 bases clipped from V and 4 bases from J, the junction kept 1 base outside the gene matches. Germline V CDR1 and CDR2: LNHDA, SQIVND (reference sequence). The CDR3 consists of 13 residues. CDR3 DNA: TGTGCCAGTACAGCGGGGGGGTACAATGAGCAGTTCTTC. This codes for CASTAGGYNEQFF.

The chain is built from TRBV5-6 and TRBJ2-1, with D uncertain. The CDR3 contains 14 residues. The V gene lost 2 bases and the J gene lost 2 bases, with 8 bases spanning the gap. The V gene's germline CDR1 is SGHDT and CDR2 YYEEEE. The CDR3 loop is CASSFSTAYNEQFF. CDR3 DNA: TGTGCCAGCAGCTTCAGCACAGCCTACAATGAGCAGTTCTTC.

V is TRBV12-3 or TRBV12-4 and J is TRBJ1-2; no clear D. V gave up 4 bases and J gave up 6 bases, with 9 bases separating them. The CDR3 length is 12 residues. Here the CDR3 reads CASSWSRDGYTF. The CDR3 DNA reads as TGTGCCAGCAGTTGGAGTCGGGATGGCTACACCTTC.

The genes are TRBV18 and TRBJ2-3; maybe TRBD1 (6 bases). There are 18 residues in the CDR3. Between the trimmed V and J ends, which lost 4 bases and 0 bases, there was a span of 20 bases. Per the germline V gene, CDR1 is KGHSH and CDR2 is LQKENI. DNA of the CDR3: TGTGCCAGCTCACTGATACAGGGTGCCCGCCAGAGCACAGATACGCAGTATTTT. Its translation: CASSLIQGARQSTDTQYF. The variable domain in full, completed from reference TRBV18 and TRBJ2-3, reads NAGVMQNPRHLVRRRGQEARLRCSPMKGHSHVYWYRQLPEEGLKFMVYLQKENIIDESGMPKERFSAEFPKEGPSILRIQQVVRGDSAAYFCASSLIQGARQSTDTQYFGPGTRLTVL.

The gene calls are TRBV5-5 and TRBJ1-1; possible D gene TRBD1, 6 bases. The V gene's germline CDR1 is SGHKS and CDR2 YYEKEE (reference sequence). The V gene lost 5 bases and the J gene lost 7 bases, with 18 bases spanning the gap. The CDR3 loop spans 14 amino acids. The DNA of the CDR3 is TGTGCCAGCAGGCCGCAGGGGTTAGGAGGTGAAGCTTTCTTT. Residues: CASRPQGLGGEAFF.

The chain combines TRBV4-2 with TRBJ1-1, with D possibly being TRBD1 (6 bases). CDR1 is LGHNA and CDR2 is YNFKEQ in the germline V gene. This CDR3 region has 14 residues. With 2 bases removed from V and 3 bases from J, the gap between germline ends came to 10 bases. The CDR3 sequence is CASSQSTGHTEAFF. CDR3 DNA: TGTGCCAGCAGCCAATCCACAGGGCACACTGAAGCTTTCTTT.

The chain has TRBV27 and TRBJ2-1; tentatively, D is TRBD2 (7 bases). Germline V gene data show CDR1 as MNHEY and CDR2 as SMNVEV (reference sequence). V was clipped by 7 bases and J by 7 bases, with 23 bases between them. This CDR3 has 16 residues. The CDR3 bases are TGTGCCAGCACCGCAGTAGGCGGGGGCGTGGAGAATGAGCAGTTCTTC. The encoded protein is CASTAVGGGVENEQFF.